This T cell receptor beta chain was sequenced during a study of shared clonotypes between healthy human individuals. The assay was immunoSEQ multiplex PCR, and TCRdb's table has in-frame clones only and misses some. The table has about 2 million clones, about 95% seen once. The naive CD8 fraction comprised CD45RO-negative cells positively selected for CCR7 and excluded terminally differentiated effector memory CD45RA+ cells. CDR3 length: 16 residues. V shed 1 base and J shed 0 bases, with 10 bases lying between them. In germline, CDR1 is MNHEY, CDR2 SMNVEV (reference sequence). The clonotype originates from a man younger than 35 in good health. The chain recombines TRBV27 with TRBJ2-1; D call uncertain. The sample was naive CD8+ T cells sorted from blood. The CDR3, as DNA: TGTGCCAGCAGTTTATTAGGTCAGGACTCCTACAATGAGCAGTTCTTC. This encodes CASSLLGQDSYNEQFF.